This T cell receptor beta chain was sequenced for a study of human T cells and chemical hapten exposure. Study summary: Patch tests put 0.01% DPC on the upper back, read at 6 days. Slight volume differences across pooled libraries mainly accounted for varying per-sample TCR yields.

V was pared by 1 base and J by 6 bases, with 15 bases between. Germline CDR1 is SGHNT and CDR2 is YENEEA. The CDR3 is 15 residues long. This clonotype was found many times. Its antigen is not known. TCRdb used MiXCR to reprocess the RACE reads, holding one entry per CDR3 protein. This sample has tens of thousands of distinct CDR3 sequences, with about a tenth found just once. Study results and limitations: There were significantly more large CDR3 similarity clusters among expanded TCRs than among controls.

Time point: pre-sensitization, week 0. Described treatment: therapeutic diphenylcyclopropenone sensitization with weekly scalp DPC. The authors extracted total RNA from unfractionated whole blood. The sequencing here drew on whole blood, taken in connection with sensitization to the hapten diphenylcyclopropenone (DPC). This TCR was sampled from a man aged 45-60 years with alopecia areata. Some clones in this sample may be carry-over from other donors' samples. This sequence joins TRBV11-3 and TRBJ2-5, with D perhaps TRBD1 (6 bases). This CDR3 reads CASSLVAGAGQTQYF. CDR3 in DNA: TGTGCCAGCAGCTTAGTTGCAGGGGCCGGGCAGACCCAGTACTTC.